This T cell receptor beta chain was identified in a study of T-cell reconstitution after alpha-beta-depleted transplantation in children. Only a few counts were recorded for this clonotype. The TCRbeta library was prepared with unique molecular identifiers. MiXCR was run by TCRdb on the PCR reads, yielding one entry per CDR3 protein. The table shows over 550,000 distinct CDR3 sequences, with more than 9% occurring only once. The CDR3 contains 15 residues. Trimming pared 5 bases from V and 2 bases from J, leaving 14 bases between. Germline CDR1 reads PRHDT; CDR2 reads FYEKMQ (reference sequence). The sample was PBMCs from the stem cell graft donor, taken from the stem cell graft. The sequence was obtained from a human donor who donated a stem cell graft to a child with acute myeloid leukemia. This chain uses TRBV13 with TRBJ2-3; D perhaps matches TRBD2 (6 bases). CDR3 residues: CASSKEAGNTDTQYF. The CDR3 bases are TGTGCCAGCAGCAAGGAGGCGGGGAACACAGATACGCAGTATTTT.